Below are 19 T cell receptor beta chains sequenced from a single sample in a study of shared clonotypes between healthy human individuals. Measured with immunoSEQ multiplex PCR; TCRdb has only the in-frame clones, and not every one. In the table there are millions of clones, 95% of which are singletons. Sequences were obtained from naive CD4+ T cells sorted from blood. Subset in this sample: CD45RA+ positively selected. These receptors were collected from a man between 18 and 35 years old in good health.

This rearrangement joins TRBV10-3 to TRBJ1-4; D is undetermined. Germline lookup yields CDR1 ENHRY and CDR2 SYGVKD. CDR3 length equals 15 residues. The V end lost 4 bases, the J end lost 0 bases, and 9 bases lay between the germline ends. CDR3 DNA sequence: TGTGCCATCAGTGTTGTCCCCGCAACTAATGAAAAACTGTTTTTT. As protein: CAISVVPATNEKLFF.

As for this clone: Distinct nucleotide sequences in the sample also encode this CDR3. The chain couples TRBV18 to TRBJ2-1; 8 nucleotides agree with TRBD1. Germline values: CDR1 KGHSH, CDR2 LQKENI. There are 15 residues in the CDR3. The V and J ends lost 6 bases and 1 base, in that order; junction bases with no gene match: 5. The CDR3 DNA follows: TGTGCCAGCTCCCCCGGACAGGGTTCCTACAATGAGCAGTTCTTC. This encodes CASSPGQGSYNEQFF.

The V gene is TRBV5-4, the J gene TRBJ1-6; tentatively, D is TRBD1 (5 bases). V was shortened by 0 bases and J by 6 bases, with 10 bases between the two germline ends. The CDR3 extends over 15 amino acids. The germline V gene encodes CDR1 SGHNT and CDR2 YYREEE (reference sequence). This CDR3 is CASSLGGRTNSPLHF. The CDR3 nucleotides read TGTGCCAGCAGCTTGGGGGGACGGACTAATTCACCCCTCCACTTT. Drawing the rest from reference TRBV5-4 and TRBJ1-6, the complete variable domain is ETGVTQSPTHLIKTRGQQVTLRCSSQSGHNTVSWYQQALGQGPQFIFQYYREEENGRGNFPPRFSGLQFPNYSSELNVNALELDDSALYLCASSLGGRTNSPLHFGNGTRLTVT.

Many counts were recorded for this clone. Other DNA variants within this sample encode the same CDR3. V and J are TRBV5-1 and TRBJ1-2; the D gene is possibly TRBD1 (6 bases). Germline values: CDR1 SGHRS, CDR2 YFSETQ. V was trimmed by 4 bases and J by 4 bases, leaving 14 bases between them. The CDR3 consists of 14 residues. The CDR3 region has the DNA TGCGCCAGCAGCCCCCGGGACACCGGCTATGGCTACACCTTC. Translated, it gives CASSPRDTGYGYTF.

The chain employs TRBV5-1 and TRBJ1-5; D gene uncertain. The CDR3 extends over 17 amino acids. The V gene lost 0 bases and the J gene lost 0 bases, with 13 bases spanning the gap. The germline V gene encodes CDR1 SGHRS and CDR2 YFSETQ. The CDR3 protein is CASSLDVRLGSNQPQHF. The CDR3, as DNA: TGCGCCAGCAGCTTGGACGTTAGATTAGGTAGCAATCAGCCCCAGCATTTT.

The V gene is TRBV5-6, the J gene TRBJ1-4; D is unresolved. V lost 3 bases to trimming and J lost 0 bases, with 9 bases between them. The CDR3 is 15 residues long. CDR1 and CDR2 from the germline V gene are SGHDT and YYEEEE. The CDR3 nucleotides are TGTGCCAGCAGCTCGCTTGTCGCAACTAATGAAAAACTGTTTTTT. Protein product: CASSSLVATNEKLFF. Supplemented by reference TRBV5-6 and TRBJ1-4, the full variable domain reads DAGVTQSPTHLIKTRGQQVTLRCSPKSGHDTVSWYQQALGQGPQFIFQYYEEEERQRGNFPDRFSGHQFPNYSSELNVNALLLGDSALYLCASSSLVATNEKLFFGSGTQLSVL.

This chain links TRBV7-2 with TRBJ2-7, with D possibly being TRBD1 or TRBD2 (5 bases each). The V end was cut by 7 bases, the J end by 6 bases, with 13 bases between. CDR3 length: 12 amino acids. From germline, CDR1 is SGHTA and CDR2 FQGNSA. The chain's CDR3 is CASMDGAAEQYF. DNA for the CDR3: TGTGCCAGCATGGACGGGGCCGCCGAGCAGTACTTC. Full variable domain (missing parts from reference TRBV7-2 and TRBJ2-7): GAGVSQSPSNKVTEKGKDVELRCDPISGHTALYWYRQSLGQGLEFLIYFQGNSAPDKSGLPSDRFSAERTGGSVSTLTIQRTQQEDSAVYLCASMDGAAEQYFGPGTRLTVT.

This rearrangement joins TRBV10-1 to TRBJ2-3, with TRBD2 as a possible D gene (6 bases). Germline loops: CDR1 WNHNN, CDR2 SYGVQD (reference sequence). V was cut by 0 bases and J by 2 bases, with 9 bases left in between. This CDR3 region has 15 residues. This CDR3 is CASSESGTVTDTQYF. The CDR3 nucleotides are TGCGCCAGCAGTGAGTCCGGGACTGTCACAGATACGCAGTATTTT.

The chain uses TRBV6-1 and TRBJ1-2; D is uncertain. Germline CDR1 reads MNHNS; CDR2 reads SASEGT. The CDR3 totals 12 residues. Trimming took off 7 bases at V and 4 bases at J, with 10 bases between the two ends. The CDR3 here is CASTRSPYGYTF. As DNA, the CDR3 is TGTGCCAGCACGCGCAGTCCCTATGGCTACACCTTC.

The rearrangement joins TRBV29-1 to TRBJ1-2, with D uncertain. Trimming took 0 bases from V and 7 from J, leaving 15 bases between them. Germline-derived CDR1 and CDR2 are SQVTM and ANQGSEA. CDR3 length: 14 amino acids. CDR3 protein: CSVEDSSGYGGYTF. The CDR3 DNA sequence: TGCAGCGTTGAAGATTCTTCGGGGTATGGTGGCTACACCTTC.

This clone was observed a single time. CDR3 sequence reads: CAWMDRGGGYTF. The CDR3 nucleotides read TGTGCCTGGATGGACAGGGGAGGTGGCTACACCTTC. The chain couples TRBV30 to TRBJ1-2; 9 positions match TRBD1. The V and J ends lost 4 bases and 7 bases, in that order; junction bases with no gene match: 4. The germline V gene encodes CDR1 GTSNPN and CDR2 SVGIG (reference sequence). The CDR3 is 12 amino acids.

As DNA, the CDR3 is TGTGCCAGCAGCTTAGATGGAGGGGGCTCACGGGAGCAGTTCTTC. Translation gives CASSLDGGGSREQFF. This chain links TRBV7-2 with TRBJ2-1, with a possible D match to TRBD1 (7 bases). The germline V and J ends were trimmed by 1 base and 10 bases, with 17 bases remaining between them. The CDR3 has 15 amino acids. Germline assignment: CDR1 SGHTA and CDR2 FQGNSA.

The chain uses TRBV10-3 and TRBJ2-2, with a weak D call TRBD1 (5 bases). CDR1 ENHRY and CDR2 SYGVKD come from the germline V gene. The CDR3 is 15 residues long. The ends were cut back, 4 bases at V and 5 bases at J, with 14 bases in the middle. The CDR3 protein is CAISGAGQSTGELFF. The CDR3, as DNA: TGTGCCATCAGTGGGGCAGGGCAATCGACCGGGGAGCTGTTTTTT.

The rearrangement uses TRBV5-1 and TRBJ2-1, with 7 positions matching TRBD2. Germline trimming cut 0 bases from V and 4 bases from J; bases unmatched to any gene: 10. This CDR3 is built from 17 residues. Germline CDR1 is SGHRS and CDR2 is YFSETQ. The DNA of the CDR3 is TGCGCCAGCAGCTTGGCCCTTTCAGCGGGACCTTACAATGAGCAGTTCTTC. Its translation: CASSLALSAGPYNEQFF.

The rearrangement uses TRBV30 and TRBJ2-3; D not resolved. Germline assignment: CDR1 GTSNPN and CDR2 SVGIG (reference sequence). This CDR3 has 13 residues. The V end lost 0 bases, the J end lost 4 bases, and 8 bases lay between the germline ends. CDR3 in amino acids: CAWSVQVPDTQYF. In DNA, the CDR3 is TGTGCCTGGAGTGTACAAGTCCCAGATACGCAGTATTTT. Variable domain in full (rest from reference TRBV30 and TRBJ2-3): SQTIHQWPATLVQPVGSPLSLECTVEGTSNPNLYWYRQAAGRGLQLLFYSVGIGQISSEVPQNLSASRPQDRQFILSSKKLLLSDSGFYLCAWSVQVPDTQYFGPGTRLTVL.

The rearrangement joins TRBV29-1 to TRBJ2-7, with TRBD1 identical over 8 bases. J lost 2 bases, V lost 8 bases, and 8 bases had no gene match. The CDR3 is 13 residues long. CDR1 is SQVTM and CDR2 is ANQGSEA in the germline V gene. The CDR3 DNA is TGCAGCTGCCGACAGGGGCGAACCTACGAGCAGTACTTC. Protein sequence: CSCRQGRTYEQYF.

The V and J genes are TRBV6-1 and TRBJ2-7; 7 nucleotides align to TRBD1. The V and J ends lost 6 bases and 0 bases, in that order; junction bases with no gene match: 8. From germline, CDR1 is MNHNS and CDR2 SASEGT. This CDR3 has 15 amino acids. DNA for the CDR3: TGTGCCAGCAGCGAGACAGGGATTCCCTCCTACGAGCAGTACTTC. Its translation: CASSETGIPSYEQYF.

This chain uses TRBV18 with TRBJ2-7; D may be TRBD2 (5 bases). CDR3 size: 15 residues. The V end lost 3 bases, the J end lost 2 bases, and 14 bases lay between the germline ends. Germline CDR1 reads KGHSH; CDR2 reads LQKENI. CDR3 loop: CASSPGAGPPYEQYF. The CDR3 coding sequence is TGTGCCAGCTCACCGGGCGCGGGCCCCCCCTACGAGCAGTACTTC. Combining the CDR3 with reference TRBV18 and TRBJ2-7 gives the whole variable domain NAGVMQNPRHLVRRRGQEARLRCSPMKGHSHVYWYRQLPEEGLKFMVYLQKENIIDESGMPKERFSAEFPKEGPSILRIQQVVRGDSAAYFCASSPGAGPPYEQYFGPGTRLTVT.

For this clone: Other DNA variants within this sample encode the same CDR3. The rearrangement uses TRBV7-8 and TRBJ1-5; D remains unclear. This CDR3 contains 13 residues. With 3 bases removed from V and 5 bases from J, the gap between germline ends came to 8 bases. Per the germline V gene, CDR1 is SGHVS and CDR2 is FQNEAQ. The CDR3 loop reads CASSFDRDQPQHF. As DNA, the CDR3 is TGTGCCAGCAGCTTTGATAGGGATCAGCCCCAGCATTTT.